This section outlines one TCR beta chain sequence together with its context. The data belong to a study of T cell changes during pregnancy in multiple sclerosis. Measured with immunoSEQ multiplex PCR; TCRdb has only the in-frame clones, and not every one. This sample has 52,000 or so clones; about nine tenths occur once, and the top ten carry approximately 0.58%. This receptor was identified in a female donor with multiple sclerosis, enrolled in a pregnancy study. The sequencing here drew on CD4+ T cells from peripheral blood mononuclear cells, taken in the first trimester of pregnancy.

CDR3 nucleotides: TGCGCCAGCAGCCCCCTTCCGTCCGGGGAGCTGTTTTTT. Amino acids: CASSPLPSGELFF. The chain joins TRBV5-1 to TRBJ2-2; D remains unclear. The CDR3 covers 13 residues. The V and J ends lost 4 bases and 6 bases respectively, with 10 bases between them. Germline V CDR1 and CDR2: SGHRS, YFSETQ.